Below are 21 T cell receptor beta chains sequenced from a single sample in a study of blood T cell repertoires in COVID-19. TCRdb's copy holds only in-frame clones and misses some; the assay was immunoSEQ multiplex PCR. The table shows some 300,000 clones, with 88% occurring only once. What was sequenced was PBMCs or T cells enriched from blood (not recorded which). These receptors were collected from a woman aged 60 to 75 in a cohort exposed to, infected with or recovered from COVID-19 (not recorded which).

The chain combines TRBV4-2 with TRBJ1-1; no definite D call. CDR3 length: 15 residues. Trimming took off 2 bases at V and 3 bases at J, with 13 bases between the two ends. CDR1 and CDR2 (germline): LGHNA, YNFKEQ. The CDR3 is CASSQQAASHTEAFF. The CDR3 DNA is TGTGCCAGCAGCCAACAGGCAGCATCCCACACTGAAGCTTTCTTT.

This chain links TRBV30 with TRBJ1-6; 9 nucleotides line up with TRBD1. With V trimmed by 2 bases and J by 10 bases, 6 bases remained unmatched. The germline V gene has CDR1 GTSNPN and CDR2 SVGIG (reference sequence). The CDR3 spans 14 residues. CDR3 sequence reads: CAWSLGQGRSPLHF. CDR3 nucleotides: TGTGCCTGGAGTCTTGGACAGGGGAGATCACCCCTCCACTTT.

Details on this clone: The sample has other DNA sequences that encode this CDR3 too. The V gene is TRBV3-1 (or the pseudogene TRBV3-2), the J gene TRBJ1-3; maybe TRBD1 (5 bases). Germline loops: CDR1 LGHDT, CDR2 YNNKEL (reference sequence). V lost 1 base, J lost 0 bases, and 7 bases lay in between. This CDR3 is 15 amino acids long. Here the CDR3 reads CASSQVGGSGNTIYF. In DNA form, the CDR3 reads TGTGCCAGCAGCCAAGTGGGGGGCTCTGGAAACACCATATATTTT.

The chain combines TRBV19 with TRBJ1-5, with TRBD1 matching over 9 bases. V shed 4 bases, J shed 4 bases, and the junction held 11 bases outside the gene matches. There are 17 residues in the CDR3. CDR1 and CDR2 from the germline V gene are LNHDA and SQIVND (reference sequence). For the CDR3, the DNA is TGTGCCAGTAGTACACCCGGGACAGGGATCAGGAATCAGCCCCAGCATTTT. Translated, it gives CASSTPGTGIRNQPQHF. The full variable domain, completed using reference TRBV19 and TRBJ1-5, is DGGITQSPKYLFRKEGQNVTLSCEQNLNHDAMYWYRQDPGQGLRLIYYSQIVNDFQKGDIAEGYSVSREKKESFPLTVTSAQKNPTAFYLCASSTPGTGIRNQPQHFGDGTRLSIL.

J is TRBJ1-6 and V is TRBV28; D remains unclear. The germline gives CDR1 MDHEN, CDR2 SYDVKM. Trimming stripped 6 bases from V and 5 bases from J, with 14 bases between. The CDR3 has 15 residues. CDR3 bases: TGTGCCAGCAGCCCGGGAGGAAGTAATAATTCACCCCTCCACTTT. Translating gives CASSPGGSNNSPLHF.

The J gene is TRBJ1-1, the V gene TRBV30; TRBD1 might be the D (6 bases). Germline CDR1 GTSNPN, CDR2 SVGIG (reference sequence). V was clipped by 3 bases and J by 7 bases, with 12 bases between them. The CDR3 totals 12 residues. The CDR3 is CAWSGGPGEAFF. The CDR3 DNA reads TGTGCCTGGAGCGGGGGGCCAGGTGAAGCTTTCTTT.

The V gene is TRBV5-4, the J gene TRBJ2-7; D is unclear. Germline-derived CDR1 and CDR2 are SGHNT and YYREEE (reference sequence). The CDR3 consists of 14 residues. Trimming stripped 0 bases from V and 0 bases from J, with 7 bases between. The CDR3 DNA is TGTGCCAGCAGCTTGGGAACTTCCTCCTACGAGCAGTACTTC. Protein: CASSLGTSSYEQYF.

The V gene is TRBV7-9, the J gene TRBJ1-5; 7 bases align to TRBD1. The CDR3 consists of 15 residues. The germline V gene encodes CDR1 SEHNR and CDR2 FQNEAQ (reference sequence). J gave up 2 bases and V 4 bases, and 5 bases lay outside the gene matches. CDR3 protein: CASSSQGGGNQPQHF. In DNA form, the CDR3 reads TGTGCCAGCAGCTCCCAGGGGGGTGGCAATCAGCCCCAGCATTTT.

The rearrangement links TRBV19 to TRBJ1-6; the match to TRBD1 covers 8 bases. This CDR3 comprises 15 residues. The germline V gene has CDR1 LNHDA and CDR2 SQIVND (reference sequence). Trimming cost V 5 bases and J 7 bases; bases outside gene matches: 7. CDR3 sequence reads: CASSGRTGRNSPLHF. The CDR3 DNA is TGTGCCAGTAGTGGACGGACAGGGAGGAATTCACCCCTCCACTTT.

V is TRBV12-3 or TRBV12-4 and J is TRBJ2-3, with 7 bases identical to TRBD1. The CDR3 loop spans 13 amino acids. Trimming took 6 bases from V and 5 from J; bases not matched to a gene: 5. In nucleotides, the CDR3 is TGTGCCAGCAGAAGGGGGCGCGTAGATACGCAGTATTTT. Translating gives CASRRGRVDTQYF.

V usage is TRBV5-1 and J usage is TRBJ2-4; D is possibly TRBD2 (6 bases). V was shortened by 1 base and J by 7 bases, with 18 bases between the two germline ends. This CDR3 spans 16 amino acids. Germline CDR1 and CDR2: SGHRS and YFSETQ. As DNA, the CDR3 is TGCGCCAGCAGCTTGAAGCTGGGAGGAGGGGAGAACATTCAGTACTTC. As protein: CASSLKLGGGENIQYF.

The chain has TRBV9 and TRBJ1-5; unclear D gene. Germline lookup yields CDR1 SGDLS and CDR2 YYNGEE. This CDR3 has 15 amino acids. V lost 0 bases to trimming and J lost 2 bases, with 9 bases between them. The chain's CDR3 is CASSVAGHGNQPQHF. The DNA of the CDR3 is TGTGCCAGCAGCGTAGCAGGTCATGGCAATCAGCCCCAGCATTTT.

The chain joins TRBV5-4 to TRBJ2-7; 8 bases are a match to TRBD2. The CDR3 contains 16 residues. V lost 0 bases and J lost 0; bases outside the gene matches: 5. Germline CDR1 SGHNT, CDR2 YYREEE (reference sequence). CDR3: CASSLDGGVSSYEQYF. As DNA, the CDR3 is TGTGCCAGCAGCTTGGACGGGGGGGTGAGCTCCTACGAGCAGTACTTC.

The chain carries TRBV7-2 and TRBJ2-1, with a tentative D call TRBD2 (7 bases). V was trimmed by 1 base and J by 0 bases, leaving 13 bases between them. The length of the CDR3 is 17 residues. Germline V gives CDR1 SGHTA, CDR2 FQGNSA. CDR3 in DNA: TGTGCCAGCAGCTTAGAGGGGGGAGGGCGCTCCTACAATGAGCAGTTCTTC. Its translation is CASSLEGGGRSYNEQFF.

The V and J genes are TRBV7-2 and TRBJ2-2, with TRBD1 as a possible D gene (6 bases). This CDR3 spans 22 amino acids. V was cut by 0 bases and J by 0 bases, with 26 bases left in between. In germline, CDR1 is SGHTA, CDR2 FQGNSA. The CDR3, as DNA: TGTGCCAGCAGCTTAGCAGAACTCGTGGACAGTGGCCAAGTGGCGAACACCGGGGAGCTGTTTTTT. This codes for CASSLAELVDSGQVANTGELFF.

This clone was detected only once. This chain joins TRBV6-4 and TRBJ2-1, with a weak D call TRBD2 (7 bases). This CDR3 has 15 amino acids. V lost 5 bases and J lost 4, with 15 bases in between. CDR1 and CDR2 (germline): MRHNA, SNTAGT. The CDR3 protein is CASSRSGTKYNEQFF. Here the CDR3 DNA reads TGTGCCAGCAGTCGGAGCGGGACAAAATACAATGAGCAGTTCTTC.

The chain joins TRBV5-1 to TRBJ2-1, with 7 bases that match TRBD2. This CDR3 is built from 14 residues. Germline assignment: CDR1 SGHRS and CDR2 YFSETQ. The ends lost 4 bases at V and 7 bases at J; junction bases unmatched: 8. The CDR3 bases are TGCGCCAGCAGCCAACGGGAGGTTGCAAATGAGCAGTTCTTC. It is translated as CASSQREVANEQFF.

The chain recombines TRBV7-2 with TRBJ1-6; 8 nucleotides match TRBD1. With V trimmed by 5 bases and J by 10 bases, 7 bases remained unmatched. The germline gives CDR1 SGHTA, CDR2 FQGNSA. The length of the CDR3 is 14 residues. The DNA for the CDR3 is TGTGCCAGCAGCCCTGACAGGGGTTGGTCACCCCTCCACTTT. Its translation is CASSPDRGWSPLHF. Based on the CDR3 plus reference TRBV7-2 and TRBJ1-6, the full variable domain is GAGVSQSPSNKVTEKGKDVELRCDPISGHTALYWYRQSLGQGLEFLIYFQGNSAPDKSGLPSDRFSAERTGGSVSTLTIQRTQQEDSAVYLCASSPDRGWSPLHFGNGTRLTVT.

The sample holds one count of this clone. The V gene is TRBV5-1, the J gene TRBJ2-1; 14 nucleotides agree with TRBD2. Germline CDR1 SGHRS, CDR2 YFSETQ. This CDR3 has 20 residues. The J segment lost 2 bases and the V segment lost 1 base, leaving 11 bases of the junction unmatched. As DNA, the CDR3 is TGCGCCAGCAGCTTGCTAGGGACTAGCGGGAGAACGGCCACCTACAATGAGCAGTTCTTC. Its translation is CASSLLGTSGRTATYNEQFF.

The chain combines TRBV30 with TRBJ2-7, with D maybe TRBD1 (6 bases). CDR1 is GTSNPN, CDR2 SVGIG, per germline (reference sequence). The V end lost 1 base, the J end lost 1 base, and 17 bases lay between the germline ends. This CDR3 has 16 residues. The CDR3 DNA is TGTGCCTGGAGTGCTGGACAGACTCATGGGTCCTACGAGCAGTACTTC. Translation: CAWSAGQTHGSYEQYF.

This clone was found a few times. The genes are TRBV7-8 and TRBJ1-4; D possibly corresponds to TRBD1 (5 bases). V lost 3 bases and J 7 bases, leaving 9 bases between the germline ends. CDR1 SGHVS and CDR2 FQNEAQ come from the germline V gene. This CDR3 comprises 13 residues. Written as DNA, the CDR3 is TGTGCCAGCAGCTTTCAGGGAGGTGAAAAACTGTTTTTT. It translates to CASSFQGGEKLFF.